One and the same sample provided the 11 T cell receptor beta chains below, sequenced in a study of T cells after yellow fever vaccination. TCRdb passed the 5' RACE reads through MiXCR, listing each CDR3 protein once. The sample yields 500,000 to 700,000 distinct CDR3 sequences, roughly 19% seen once. The material was PBMCs, obtained 15 days after the yellow fever booster vaccination. Every receptor here comes from a man aged 30 to 39 who received the YFV17D yellow fever vaccine.

The V and J genes are TRBV7-9 and TRBJ1-2; no firm D call. Trimming shortened V by 1 base and J by 4 bases, and 10 bases separated the two germline ends. From germline, CDR1 is SEHNR and CDR2 FQNEAQ (reference sequence). This CDR3 comprises 14 residues. This CDR3 is CASSLEGIFYGYTF. Here the CDR3 DNA reads TGTGCCAGCAGCTTAGAAGGCATCTTCTATGGCTACACCTTC.

This chain joins TRBV4-3 and TRBJ2-7, with 12 bases that match TRBD2. The ends lost 1 base at V and 0 bases at J; junction bases unmatched: 1. CDR1 is LGHNA and CDR2 is YSLEER in the germline V gene. This CDR3 contains 16 residues. Written as DNA, the CDR3 is TGCGCCAGCAGCCAAGGGACTAGCGGGATCTCCTACGAGCAGTACTTC. Protein: CASSQGTSGISYEQYF.

This sequence joins TRBV5-1 and TRBJ2-1, with D possibly TRBD1 on 5 matching bases. Trimming left V 4 bases short and J 9 bases short, with 17 bases between. The CDR3 sequence is 14 residues long. Germline V gene data show CDR1 as SGHRS and CDR2 as YFSETQ. CDR3 sequence reads: CASSLDRRTIEQFF. The CDR3, as DNA: TGCGCCAGCAGCCTAGACAGACGCACAATTGAGCAGTTCTTC.

V gene TRBV12-3 or TRBV12-4 combines with J gene TRBJ1-2; D may be TRBD1 (5 bases). The V end lost 6 bases, the J end lost 4 bases, and 15 bases lay between the germline ends. This CDR3 comprises 14 residues. In nucleotides, the CDR3 is TGTGCCAGCAGCCATACTGGGGGTATCTATGGCTACACCTTC. Protein: CASSHTGGIYGYTF.

This clonotype was observed at least ten times. The gene calls are TRBV6-1 and TRBJ2-5; possibly TRBD1 for D (6 bases). The V gene's germline CDR1 is MNHNS and CDR2 SASEGT. The CDR3 totals 15 residues. V lost 6 bases and J lost 0, with 14 bases in between. CDR3 region: CASRPSGTYQETQYF. The CDR3 nucleotides are TGTGCCAGCAGGCCCTCCGGGACATACCAAGAGACCCAGTACTTC.

This clonotype was detected a few times. This chain links TRBV15 with TRBJ2-7, with 9 positions matching TRBD1. This CDR3 is built from 16 residues. The V gene end was trimmed by 1 base and the J gene end by 4 bases; junction bases not matched to a gene: 8. From germline, CDR1 is LNHNV and CDR2 YYDKDF (reference sequence). CDR3 protein: CATSRVMGQGKYEQYF. In DNA form, the CDR3 reads TGTGCCACCAGCAGAGTAATGGGACAGGGAAAGTACGAGCAGTACTTC.

This clonotype showed up many times. The chain joins TRBV27 to TRBJ2-1; D unresolved. Germline-derived CDR1 and CDR2 are MNHEY and SMNVEV (reference sequence). V dropped 6 bases and J dropped 9 bases, with 18 bases sitting between them. This CDR3 region has 14 residues. CDR3 DNA: TGTGCCAGCAGCCCCTTTCTCGCCTCGGGTGAGCAGTTCTTC. It specifies CASSPFLASGEQFF.

This clonotype was detected only a few times. The CDR3 DNA reads TGTGCCAGCAGTAAAATCACCGGGGAGCTGTTTTTT. As protein: CASSKITGELFF. This chain joins TRBV28 and TRBJ2-2; D remains ambiguous. This CDR3 is 12 amino acids long. Germline lookup yields CDR1 MDHEN and CDR2 SYDVKM. V lost 5 bases to trimming and J lost 4 bases, with 5 bases between them.

The table lists this clonotype with a count of one. The chain is built from TRBV5-1 and TRBJ2-7; 13 bases fit TRBD2. V was clipped by 4 bases and J by 7 bases; unmatched bases: 8. This CDR3 is 15 amino acids long. CDR1 and CDR2 from the germline V gene are SGHRS and YFSETQ. The CDR3 protein is CASSGGLAGAGEQYF. The CDR3, as DNA: TGCGCCAGCAGCGGAGGACTAGCGGGAGCGGGTGAGCAGTACTTC.

The chain couples TRBV7-2 to TRBJ2-7; 7 nucleotides align to TRBD1. This CDR3 contains 14 residues. Looked up from germline, CDR1 is SGHTA and CDR2 is FQGNSA. The ends lost 2 bases at V and 3 bases at J; junction bases unmatched: 4. CDR3 sequence: CASSLRDSFYEQYF. Here the CDR3 DNA reads TGTGCCAGCAGCTTACGGGACAGTTTCTACGAGCAGTACTTC.

The chain combines TRBV7-2 with TRBJ2-1, with D perhaps matching TRBD2 (5 bases). Per germline, CDR1 SGHTA and CDR2 FQGNSA. V was shortened by 5 bases and J by 8 bases, with 10 bases between the two germline ends. The CDR3 runs to 12 residues. The CDR3 coding sequence is TGTGCCAGCAGCCGGACTCGGGATGAGCAGTTCTTC. Its protein is CASSRTRDEQFF. Using reference TRBV7-2 and TRBJ2-1 for the parts outside the CDR3, the full variable domain is GAGVSQSPSNKVTEKGKDVELRCDPISGHTALYWYRQSLGQGLEFLIYFQGNSAPDKSGLPSDRFSAERTGGSVSTLTIQRTQQEDSAVYLCASSRTRDEQFFGPGTRLTVL.